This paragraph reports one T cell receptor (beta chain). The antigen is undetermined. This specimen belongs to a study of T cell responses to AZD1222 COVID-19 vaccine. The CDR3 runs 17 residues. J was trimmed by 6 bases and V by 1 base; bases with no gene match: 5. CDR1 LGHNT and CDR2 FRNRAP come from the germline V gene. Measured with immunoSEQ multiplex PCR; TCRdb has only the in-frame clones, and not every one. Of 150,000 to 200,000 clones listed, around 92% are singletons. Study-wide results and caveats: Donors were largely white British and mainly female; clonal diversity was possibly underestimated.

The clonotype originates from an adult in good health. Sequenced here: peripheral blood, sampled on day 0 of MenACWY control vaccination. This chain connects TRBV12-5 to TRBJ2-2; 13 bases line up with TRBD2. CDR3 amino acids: CASGLGRLAGGAGELFF. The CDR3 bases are TGTGCTAGTGGTTTGGGTCGACTAGCGGGAGGTGCCGGGGAGCTGTTTTTT.